The present T cell receptor beta chain was sequenced within a study of PD-L1 blockade in urothelial cancer. Study in general: Patients took up atezolizumab in 2014 at 1,200 mg intravenously every 3 weeks. Males with bladder-origin urothelial cancer made up about 90% of the roughly 29 patients. Findings and limits, study-wide: A below-median TCR clonality in blood before treatment predicted better survival.

This clone was recorded once. Its target is unknown. With 6 bases clipped from V and 2 bases from J, the junction kept 7 bases outside the gene matches. The CDR3 consists of 17 residues. Germline assignment: CDR1 LNHDA and CDR2 SQIVND (reference sequence). Described time point: pretreatment peripheral blood. Between 1 and 8 samples, pretreatment and on-treatment, were given by each patient. Using immunoSEQ multiplex PCR, the repertoire was profiled, and TCRdb retains in-frame clones only, with some absent. Of over 35,000 clones listed, around four fifths are singletons. The chain links TRBV19 to TRBJ2-3; 14 nucleotides line up with TRBD2. This TCR came from a man aged 80 or over with urothelial cancer. Source: PBMCs, taken around atezolizumab (anti-PD-L1) treatment. The DNA for the CDR3 is TGTGCCAGTAGAAGGACTAGCGGGAGGACCCTCACAGATACGCAGTATTTT. Its protein is CASRRTSGRTLTDTQYF.